This TCR beta chain came from a study of T cells in Graves' hyperthyroidism and ophthalmopathy. Study conclusions and caveats: Most expanded thyroid clonotypes above 0.001 recurred in blood. A model of 13 V-J features distinguished ophthalmopathy from stable hyperthyroidism.

Stability of Graves' hyperthyroidism was defined as absent ophthalmopathy progression within 18 months. Patients between 18 and 65 years old had hyperthyroidism, newly diagnosed and lasting under 2 months. This clonotype was detected many times. Its antigen is still unknown. Amplification of TCR beta CDR3 regions used RNA as the template. Using the HTBI primer set, a first-round RT-PCR was run on the TCR CDR3. TCRdb redid the calling of the multiplex PCR reads with MiXCR, one entry per CDR3 protein. The sample comprises approximately 610,000 distinct CDR3 sequences, about a sixth of which are singletons, and about 18% rests with the top ten. The V end was cut by 4 bases, the J end by 0 bases, with 10 bases between. This CDR3 comprises 14 residues. The germline CDR1 and CDR2 sequences are LGHDT and YNNKEL (reference sequence).

The chain joins TRBV3-1 to TRBJ2-7; tentative D call: TRBD2 (5 bases). This clonotype was obtained from a woman aged 18-30 years with Graves' hyperthyroidism. Input material: blood. The CDR3 region is CASSPRRGSYEQYF. Here the CDR3 DNA reads TGTGCCAGCAGCCCCCGCCGGGGCTCCTACGAGCAGTACTTC.